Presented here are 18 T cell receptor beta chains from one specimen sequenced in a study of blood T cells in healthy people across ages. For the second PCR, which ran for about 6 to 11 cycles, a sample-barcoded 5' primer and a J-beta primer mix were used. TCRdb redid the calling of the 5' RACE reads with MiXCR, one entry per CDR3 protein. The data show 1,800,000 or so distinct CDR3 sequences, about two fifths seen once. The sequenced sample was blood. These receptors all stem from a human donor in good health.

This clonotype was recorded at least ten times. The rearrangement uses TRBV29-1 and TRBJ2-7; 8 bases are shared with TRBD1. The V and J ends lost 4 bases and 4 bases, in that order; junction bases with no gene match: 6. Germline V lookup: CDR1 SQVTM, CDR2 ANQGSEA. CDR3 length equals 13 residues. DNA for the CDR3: TGCAGCGTTGCAGGGGGCATTAGGTACGAGCAGTACTTC. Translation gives CSVAGGIRYEQYF.

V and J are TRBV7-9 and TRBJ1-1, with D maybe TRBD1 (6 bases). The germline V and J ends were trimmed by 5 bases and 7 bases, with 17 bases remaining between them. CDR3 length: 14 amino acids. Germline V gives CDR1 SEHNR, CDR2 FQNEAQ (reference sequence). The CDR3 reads CASSLTAGGGEAFF. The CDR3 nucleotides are TGTGCCAGCAGCCTGACGGCCGGAGGGGGTGAAGCTTTCTTT. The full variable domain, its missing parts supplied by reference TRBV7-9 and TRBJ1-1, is DTGVSQNPRHKITKRGQNVTFRCDPISEHNRLYWYRQTLGQGPEFLTYFQNEAQLEKSRLLSDRFSAERPKGSFSTLEIQRTEQGDSAMYLCASSLTAGGGEAFFGQGTRLTVV.

The CDR3 region is CAWSVGTTQYF. The CDR3 nucleotides are TGTGCCTGGAGTGTAGGAACGACTCAGTACTTC. The chain couples TRBV30 to TRBJ2-4; D unresolved. CDR1 and CDR2 (germline): GTSNPN, SVGIG (reference sequence). Trimming removed 0 bases at V and 12 bases at J, with 9 bases between. This CDR3 region has 11 residues.

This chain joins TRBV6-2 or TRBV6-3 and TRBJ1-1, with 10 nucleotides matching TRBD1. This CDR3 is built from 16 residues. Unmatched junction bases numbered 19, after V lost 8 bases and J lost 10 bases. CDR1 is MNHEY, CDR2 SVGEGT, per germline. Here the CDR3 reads CASRGTGDNRRVRAFF. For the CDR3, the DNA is TGTGCCAGCCGGGGGACAGGGGATAATCGGAGAGTACGAGCTTTCTTT.

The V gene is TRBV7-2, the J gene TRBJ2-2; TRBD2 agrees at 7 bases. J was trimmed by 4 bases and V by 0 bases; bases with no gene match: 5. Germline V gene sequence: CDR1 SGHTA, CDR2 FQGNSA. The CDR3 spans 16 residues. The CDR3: CASSLALGGTTGELFF. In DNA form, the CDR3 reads TGTGCCAGCAGCTTAGCGCTCGGGGGGACCACCGGGGAGCTGTTTTTT.

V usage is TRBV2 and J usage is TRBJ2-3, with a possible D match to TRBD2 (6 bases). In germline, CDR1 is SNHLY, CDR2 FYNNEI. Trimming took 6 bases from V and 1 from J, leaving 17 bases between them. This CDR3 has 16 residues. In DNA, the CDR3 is TGTGCCAGCAGAAGAGGTCGGGCTAGCGGCACAGATACGCAGTATTTT. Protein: CASRRGRASGTDTQYF.

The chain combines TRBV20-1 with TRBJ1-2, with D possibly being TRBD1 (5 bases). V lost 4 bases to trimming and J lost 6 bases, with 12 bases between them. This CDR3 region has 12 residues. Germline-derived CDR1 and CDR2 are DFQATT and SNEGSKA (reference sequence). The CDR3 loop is CSATSPGNGYTF. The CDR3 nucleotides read TGCAGTGCTACCTCTCCAGGGAATGGCTACACCTTC.

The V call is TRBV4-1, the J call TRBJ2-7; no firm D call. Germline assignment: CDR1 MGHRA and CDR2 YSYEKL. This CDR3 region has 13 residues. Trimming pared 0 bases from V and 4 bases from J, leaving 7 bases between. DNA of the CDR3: TGCGCCAGCAGCCAAGATTATACTTACGAGCAGTACTTC. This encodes CASSQDYTYEQYF.

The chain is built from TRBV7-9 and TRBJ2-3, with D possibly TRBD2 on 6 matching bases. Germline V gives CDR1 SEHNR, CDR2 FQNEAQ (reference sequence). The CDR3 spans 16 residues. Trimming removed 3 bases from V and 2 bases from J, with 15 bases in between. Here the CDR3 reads CASSLPPGGVTDTQYF. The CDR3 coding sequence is TGTGCCAGCAGCTTGCCCCCGGGCGGGGTCACAGATACGCAGTATTTT. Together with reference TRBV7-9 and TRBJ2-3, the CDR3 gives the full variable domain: DTGVSQNPRHKITKRGQNVTFRCDPISEHNRLYWYRQTLGQGPEFLTYFQNEAQLEKSRLLSDRFSAERPKGSFSTLEIQRTEQGDSAMYLCASSLPPGGVTDTQYFGPGTRLTVL.

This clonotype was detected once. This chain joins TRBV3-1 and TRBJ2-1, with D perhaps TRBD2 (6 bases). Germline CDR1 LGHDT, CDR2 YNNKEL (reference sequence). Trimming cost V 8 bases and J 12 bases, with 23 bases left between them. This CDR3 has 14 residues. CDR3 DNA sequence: TGTGCCAGCCCCGGGAGACGGTGGTCCGGGGTGCAGTTCTTC. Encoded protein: CASPGRRWSGVQFF.

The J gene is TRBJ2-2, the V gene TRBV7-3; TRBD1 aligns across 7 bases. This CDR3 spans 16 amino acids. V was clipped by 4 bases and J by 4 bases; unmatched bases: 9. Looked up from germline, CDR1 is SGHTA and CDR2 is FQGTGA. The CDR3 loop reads CASSSEGGGGTGELFF. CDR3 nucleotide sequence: TGTGCCAGCAGCTCCGAAGGGGGCGGTGGCACCGGGGAGCTGTTTTTT.

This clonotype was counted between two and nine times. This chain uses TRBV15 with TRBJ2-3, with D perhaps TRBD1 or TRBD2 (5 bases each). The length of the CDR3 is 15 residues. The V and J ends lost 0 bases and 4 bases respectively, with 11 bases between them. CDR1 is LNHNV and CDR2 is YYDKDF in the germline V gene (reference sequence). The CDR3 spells CATSREGTLSDTQYF. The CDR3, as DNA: TGTGCCACCAGCAGAGAAGGGACCCTCTCAGATACGCAGTATTTT.

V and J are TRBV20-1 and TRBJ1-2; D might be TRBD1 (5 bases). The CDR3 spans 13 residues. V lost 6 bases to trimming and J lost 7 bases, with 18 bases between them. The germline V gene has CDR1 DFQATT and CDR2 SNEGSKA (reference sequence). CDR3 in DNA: TGCAGTGCAGCGGGGGGGTCTCTGCGTGGCTACACCTTC. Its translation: CSAAGGSLRGYTF.

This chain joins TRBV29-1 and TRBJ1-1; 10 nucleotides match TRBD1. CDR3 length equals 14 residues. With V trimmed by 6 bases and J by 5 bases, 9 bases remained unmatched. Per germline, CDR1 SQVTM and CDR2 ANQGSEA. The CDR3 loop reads CSVGRQGARTEAFF. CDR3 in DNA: TGCAGCGTCGGCCGACAGGGGGCTAGGACTGAAGCTTTCTTT.

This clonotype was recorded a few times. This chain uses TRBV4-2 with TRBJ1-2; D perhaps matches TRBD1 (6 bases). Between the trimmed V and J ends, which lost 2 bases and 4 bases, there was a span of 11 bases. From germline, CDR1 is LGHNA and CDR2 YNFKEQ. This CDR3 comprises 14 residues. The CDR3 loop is CASSQLTGAYGYTF. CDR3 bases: TGTGCCAGCAGCCAACTGACAGGCGCCTATGGCTACACCTTC.

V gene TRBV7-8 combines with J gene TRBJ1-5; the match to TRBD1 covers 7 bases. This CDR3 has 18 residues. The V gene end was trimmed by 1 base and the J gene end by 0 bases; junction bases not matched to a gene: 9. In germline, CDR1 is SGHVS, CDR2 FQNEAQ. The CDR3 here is CASSLEGRGKHSNQPQHF. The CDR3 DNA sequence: TGTGCCAGCAGCTTAGAGGGCAGGGGGAAACATAGCAATCAGCCCCAGCATTTT. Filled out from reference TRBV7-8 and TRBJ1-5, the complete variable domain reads GAGVSQSPRYKVAKRGQDVALRCDPISGHVSLFWYQQALGQGPEFLTYFQNEAQLDKSGLPSDRFFAERPEGSVSTLKIQRTQQEDSAVYLCASSLEGRGKHSNQPQHFGDGTRLSIL.

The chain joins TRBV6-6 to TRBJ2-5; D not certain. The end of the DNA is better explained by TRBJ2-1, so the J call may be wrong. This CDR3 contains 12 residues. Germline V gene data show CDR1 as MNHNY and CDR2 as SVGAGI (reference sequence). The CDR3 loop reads CASSAQQETQFF. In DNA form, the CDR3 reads TGTGCCAGCAGTGCGCAACAAGAGACCCAGTTCTTC.

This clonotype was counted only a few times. The CDR3 DNA sequence: TGTGCCAGCAGCCTATGGGGGGCTGAGGAAAAACTGTTTTTT. Protein product: CASSLWGAEEKLFF. This chain joins TRBV6-6 and TRBJ1-4, with D perhaps TRBD1 (6 bases). V was shortened by 6 bases and J by 8 bases, with 16 bases between the two germline ends. This CDR3 region has 14 residues. Germline V CDR1 and CDR2: MNHNY, SVGAGI (reference sequence).